The 18 T cell receptor beta chains listed next were all sequenced from one sample in a study of regulatory T cells in long-lasting Graves disease. Building of the TCR beta libraries involved iRepertoire HTBI primers and Arm-PCR of CDR3 regions. TCRdb reprocessed the multiplex PCR reads with MiXCR, giving one entry per CDR3 protein. The sample has approximately 690,000 distinct CDR3 sequences, 25% to 30% seen once; the top ten hold roughly 40%. Documented time point: persistent/refractory GD, antithyroid drugs over 5 years with positive TRAb. The TCR library used RNA extracted from PBMCs. The sample here was peripheral blood mononuclear cells (PBMCs), taken when the disease was refractory, from a patient treated with antithyroid drugs. These receptors were collected from a female donor with Graves disease.

A word on this clonotype: Because it lacks the conserved phenylalanine or tryptophan at the end, this CDR3 is likely a read error. This sequence joins TRBV28 and TRBJ1-1; D unclear. Trimming took 7 bases from V and 1 from J, leaving 10 bases between them. The germline V gene has CDR1 MDHEN and CDR2 SYDVKM. The CDR3 spans 13 residues. The CDR3 protein is CASTGVRNTEAFL. The CDR3 DNA follows: TGTGCCAGCACTGGGGTGCGGAACACTGAAGCTTTCCTT.

The V and J genes are TRBV29-1 and TRBJ1-4, with 8 bases matching TRBD1. The CDR3 covers 14 residues. Trimming removed 4 bases from V and 2 bases from J; junction bases left unmatched: 3. The germline V gene encodes CDR1 SQVTM and CDR2 ANQGSEA. The CDR3 nucleotides read TGCAGCGTTGGACAGGGGACCACTAATGAAAAACTGTTTTTT. Its translation is CSVGQGTTNEKLFF.

With regard to this clonotype: A much larger clone differs from this one at a single base, so this may be a read error. The rearrangement joins TRBV4-1 to TRBJ1-1; D is unresolved. The CDR3 is made up of 15 amino acids. Per germline, CDR1 MGHRA and CDR2 YSYEKL. The DNA of the CDR3 is TGTGCCAGCAGCCAAAGCCTGGGATTGAACACTGAAGCTTTCTTT. It specifies CASSQSLGLNTEAFF.

The chain carries TRBV19 and TRBJ2-2; possible D gene TRBD1, 5 bases. V shed 5 bases and J shed 0 bases, with 10 bases lying between them. The CDR3 runs 15 residues. Germline V gene sequence: CDR1 LNHDA, CDR2 SQIVND (reference sequence). The chain's CDR3 is CASSATAPNTGELFF. The CDR3 DNA reads as TGTGCCAGTAGTGCGACAGCCCCGAACACCGGGGAGCTGTTTTTT.

Only a few counts were recorded for this clonotype. The rearrangement joins TRBV11-1 to TRBJ1-5; 7 nucleotides match TRBD1. The CDR3 runs 14 residues. After removal of 5 bases from V and 5 bases from J, the junction contained 6 bases not matched to a gene. In germline, CDR1 is SGHAT, CDR2 FQDESV (reference sequence). The CDR3 loop reads CASSTTGYDQPQHF. DNA for the CDR3: TGTGCCAGCAGCACGACAGGGTATGATCAGCCCCAGCATTTT.

The chain employs TRBV5-1 and TRBJ2-2; weak D call: TRBD2 (5 bases). The CDR3 totals 15 residues. Per germline, CDR1 SGHRS and CDR2 YFSETQ. Trimming removed 0 bases from V and 4 bases from J, with 10 bases in between. The CDR3 DNA reads TGCGCCAGCAGCTTGGAGGCAGCGGCCACCGGGGAGCTGTTTTTT. It specifies CASSLEAAATGELFF.

This clonotype was recorded many times. J is TRBJ2-2 and V is TRBV28, with 9 nucleotides matching TRBD2. V dropped 5 bases and J dropped 3; count of bases not matched to a gene: 7. Per the germline V gene, CDR1 is MDHEN and CDR2 is SYDVKM. CDR3 size: 16 residues. CDR3 protein: CASSPMTSGYTGELFF. The CDR3 nucleotides are TGTGCCAGCAGTCCAATGACTAGCGGATACACCGGGGAGCTGTTTTTT.

This clonotype was found a few times. The chain has TRBV6-2 or TRBV6-3 and TRBJ2-7, with TRBD1 as a possible D gene (6 bases). The CDR3 is made up of 11 amino acids. From germline, CDR1 is MNHEY and CDR2 SVGEGT. The V end lost 9 bases, the J end lost 5 bases, and 11 bases lay between the germline ends. The CDR3 bases are TGTGCCAGTAGAGGGGGTCACGAGCAGTACTTC. It yields the protein CASRGGHEQYF.

With respect to this clonotype: An end of the junction does not agree with germline; a read error may underlie this. V usage is TRBV5-1 and J usage is TRBJ2-3; 9 bases are a match to TRBD1. CDR3 size: 14 residues. Germline values: CDR1 SGHRS, CDR2 YFSETQ. The CDR3 is CASSRDRGTDTQYF. The CDR3 region has the DNA TGTGCCAGCAGTCGGGACAGGGGCACAGATACGCAGTATTTT. The variable domain in full, with the rest retrieved from reference TRBV5-1 and TRBJ2-3, is KAGVTQTPRYLIKTRGQQVTLSCSPISGHRSVSWYQQTPGQGLQFLFEYFSETQRNKGNFPGRFSGRQFSNSRSEMNVSTLELGDSALYLCASSRDRGTDTQYFGPGTRLTVL.

This clonotype was observed a few times. The genes are TRBV5-1 and TRBJ1-1, with a weak D call TRBD1 (5 bases). V lost 4 bases, J lost 1 base, and 17 bases lay in between. The length of the CDR3 is 16 residues. Per germline, CDR1 SGHRS and CDR2 YFSETQ. The CDR3 bases are TGCGCCAGCAGCCTGCGGGTTATGACAGCGAACACTGAAGCTTTCTTT. Translation: CASSLRVMTANTEAFF.

This clonotype was picked up many times. The chain uses TRBV2 and TRBJ1-5, with D possibly matching TRBD1 (6 bases). Trimming removed 7 bases at V and 1 base at J, with 8 bases between. Germline V gives CDR1 SNHLY, CDR2 FYNNEI. The CDR3 totals 13 residues. The CDR3 is CASNRVSNQPQHF. DNA for the CDR3: TGTGCCAGCAACAGGGTCAGCAATCAGCCCCAGCATTTT.

This clonotype was observed a handful of times. The gene calls are TRBV20-1 and TRBJ2-5, with D unresolved. CDR1 and CDR2 from the germline V gene are DFQATT and SNEGSKA (reference sequence). The CDR3 is 14 amino acids. Trimming shortened V by 0 bases and J by 7 bases, and 15 bases separated the two germline ends. This CDR3 reads CSARDPGQKRTQYF. Written as DNA, the CDR3 is TGCAGTGCTAGAGATCCCGGGCAGAAGAGGACCCAGTACTTC.

The chain links TRBV2 to TRBJ2-3; D assignment may be TRBD1 or TRBD2 (6 bases each). This CDR3 region has 15 residues. CDR1 and CDR2 from the germline V gene are SNHLY and FYNNEI. Trimming stripped 4 bases from V and 3 bases from J, with 14 bases between. The CDR3 is CASSVSGGATDTQYF. For the CDR3, the DNA is TGTGCCAGCAGTGTATCCGGGGGCGCGACAGATACGCAGTATTTT.

The rearrangement joins TRBV9 to TRBJ2-7; 10 bases fit TRBD2. The germline CDR1 and CDR2 sequences are SGDLS and YYNGEE. J gave up 5 bases and V 3 bases, and 8 bases lay outside the gene matches. CDR3 length equals 15 residues. The CDR3 nucleotides read TGTGCCAGCAGCGGTCGACTAGCGGGCATCCACGAGCAGTACTTC. Translated: CASSGRLAGIHEQYF.

The gene calls are TRBV27 and TRBJ1-2; the D gene is possibly TRBD1 (6 bases). Trimming removed 3 bases at V and 2 bases at J, with 19 bases between. CDR1 is MNHEY and CDR2 is SMNVEV in the germline V gene (reference sequence). This CDR3 region has 17 residues. This CDR3 reads CASSFSGQSLPNYGYTF. The CDR3 DNA sequence: TGTGCCAGCAGTTTTTCCGGACAGAGCCTTCCCAACTATGGCTACACCTTC.

A few counts support this clonotype. This rearrangement joins TRBV30 to TRBJ2-2; D is undetermined. This CDR3 spans 14 amino acids. The germline CDR1 and CDR2 sequences are GTSNPN and SVGIG (reference sequence). Trimming pared 0 bases from V and 0 bases from J, leaving 5 bases between. CDR3 sequence: CAWSVGANTGELFF. The DNA for the CDR3 is TGTGCCTGGAGTGTTGGGGCGAACACCGGGGAGCTGTTTTTT.

With respect to this clonotype: A much larger clone lies a single base off, so this may be a read error. The V gene is TRBV6-1, the J gene TRBJ1-2; D unclear. CDR3 length equals 12 residues. Deletions cut 8 bases from V and 1 base from J, with 8 bases between. Germline CDR1 and CDR2: MNHNS and SASEGT. CDR3 DNA sequence: TGTGCCAGCGCGGGCAATAACTATGGCTACACCTTC. It codes for CASAGNNYGYTF.

The V and J genes are TRBV6-1 and TRBJ1-1; 7 nucleotides agree with TRBD1. The germline CDR1 and CDR2 sequences are MNHNS and SASEGT. The junction had 7 bases not matched to a gene; V was cut back by 6 bases and J by 9 bases. The CDR3 runs to 12 residues. The CDR3 DNA sequence: TGTGCCAGCAGGGCCCGGGACAGTAAAGCTTTCTTT. This encodes CASRARDSKAFF.